The rows below give T cell receptor beta chains drawn from one sample of a study of control samples from healthy donors and cancer patients. Generated by immunoSEQ multiplex PCR, the TCRdb table keeps only in-frame clones and is missing some. Seen here are roughly 170,000 clones, approximately 92% observed once, and the top ten hold more than 1.1%. The material sequenced was blood. All receptors derive from a man between 18 and 35 years old in good health. The CDR3 runs from the conserved cysteine through the conserved F or W. A D gene is named only where the DNA matches it firmly. The listing skips clone size in some rows; elsewhere it reads once, few, many or a size class.

>NA|NA|TRBV9|TRBJ2-5
TGTGCCAGCAGCGTAAACCCGGGCCCCATTGAGACCCAGTACTTC
CASSVNPGPIETQYF
>NA|NA|TRBV28|TRBJ1-3
TGTGCCAGCAGCCCCGCAGGGGTTGGAGGAAACACCATATATTTT
CASSPAGVGGNTIYF
>NA|TRBD1|TRBV11-2|TRBJ1-6
TGTGCCAGCAGCTTAAATGGACAGGGGTATTCACCCCTCCACTTT
CASSLNGQGYSPLHF
>NA|NA|TRBV25-1|TRBJ1-2
TGTGCCAGCAGTGAATCAGGGCGCGGCTACACCTTC
CASSESGRGYTF
>NA|TRBD1|TRBV5-1|TRBJ2-2
TGCGCCAGCAGCGCCGCCGGGACAGGGAACACCGGGGAGCTGTTTTTT
CASSAAGTGNTGELFF
>once|NA|TRBV29-1|TRBJ1-1
TGCAGTGGCGACCCCTGGGGTTTGGGGGGGGCCTATGAAGCTTTCTTT
CSGDPWGLGGAYEAFF
>few|NA|TRBV10-2|TRBJ1-1
TGCGCCAGCAGTGTGGACACTGAAGCTTTCTTT
CASSVDTEAFF
>once|NA|TRBV2|TRBJ2-6
TGTGCCAGCAGTCAATTAGCAGGGTATGGGGCCAACGTCCTGACTTTC
CASSQLAGYGANVLTF
>NA|NA|TRBV10-1|TRBJ2-4
TGCGCCAGCAGTGAGACAGGGAGACGAGCCAAAAACATTCAGTACTTC
CASSETGRRAKNIQYF
>NA|TRBD2|TRBV2|TRBJ2-1
TGTGCCAGCAGTGAAGCGCGGGCGGGGGGGCTCAGTAATGAGCAGTTCTTC
CASSEARAGGLSNEQFF
>NA|TRBD1|TRBV7-2|TRBJ1-2
TGTGCCAGCAGCTTAGATGGCCAGGGGGCTGGTGGCTACACCTTC
CASSLDGQGAGGYTF
>few|TRBD1|TRBV2|TRBJ1-6
TGTGCCAGCAGGGGGACAGGGGGGAATTCACCCCTCCACTTT
CASRGTGGNSPLHF
>NA|NA|TRBV27|TRBJ2-1
TGTGCCAGCAGTTTATGGGGGGGCCGCGAGCAGTTCTTC
CASSLWGGREQFF
>NA|NA|TRBV4-1|TRBJ1-1
TGCGCCAGCAGCCCCCCGGGCAGATCGTTGACTGAAGCTTTCTTT
CASSPPGRSLTEAFF
>NA|NA|TRBV19|TRBJ1-1
TGTGCCAGTAGTATAGATCTTCGGGAGGACACTGAAGCTTTCTTT
CASSIDLREDTEAFF
>NA|TRBD1|TRBV7-9|TRBJ1-4
TGTGCCAGCAGCCCCTCAGTTAAGGGGGCGAGTAACGAGGATGAAAAACTGTTTTTT
CASSPSVKGASNEDEKLFF
>NA|NA|TRBV5-1|TRBJ2-5
TGCGCCAGCAGCTTGGCCACTCAAGAGACCCAGTACTTC
CASSLATQETQYF
>NA|NA|TRBV18|TRBJ1-1
TGTGCCAGCTCACCACCGGAGGCCTCCCCCGGGAACACTGAAGCTTTCTTT
CASSPPEASPGNTEAFF
>NA|NA|TRBV4-1|TRBJ2-7
TGCGCCAGCAGCCATGGTGTAGGGGTTCCTACGGAGCAGTACTTC
CASSHGVGVPTEQYF
>NA|NA|TRBV24-1|TRBJ2-3
TGTGCCACCAGTGATCGCACAGATACGCAGTATTTT
CATSDRTDTQYF
>NA|NA|TRBV7-9|TRBJ2-7
TGTGCCAGCAGCCGATACCTCTACGAGCAGTACTTC
CASSRYLYEQYF
>once|NA|TRBV12-3/TRBV12-4|TRBJ2-7
TGTGCCAGCAGTCCCCGGGACCTGCGGATGTACTTC
CASSPRDLRMYF
>NA|NA|TRBV29-1|TRBJ2-1
TGCAGCGCTCGGACAGAATACAATGAGCAGTTCTTC
CSARTEYNEQFF
>NA|TRBD1|TRBV9|TRBJ1-2
TGTGCCAGCAGCCCCGGACAGGGGAATAACTATGGCTACACCTTC
CASSPGQGNNYGYTF
>NA|NA|TRBV25-1|TRBJ1-3
TGTGCCAGCCAGAGGAGCTCTGGAAACACCATATATTTT
CASQRSSGNTIYF
>few|NA|TRBV28|TRBJ2-7
TGTGCCAGCAGTTCCGTTCCGTACGAGCAGTACTTC
CASSSVPYEQYF
>NA|NA|TRBV6-1|TRBJ1-1
TGTGCCAGCAGTGGCCTCGCGGGAGGGGGTTACACTGAAGCTTTCTTT
CASSGLAGGGYTEAFF
>NA|NA|TRBV5-1|TRBJ2-3
TGCGCCAGCAGCTTGGTTAGGGGCACAGATACGCAGTATTTT
CASSLVRGTDTQYF
>NA|NA|TRBV19|TRBJ1-5
TGTGCCAGTACCCGGGGGGGCCTAAATCAGCCCCAGCATTTT
CASTRGGLNQPQHF
>NA|NA|TRBV12-3/TRBV12-4|TRBJ1-2
TGTGCCAGCAGTCGGGAGTACTATGGCTACACCTTC
CASSREYYGYTF
>NA|TRBD2|TRBV27|TRBJ2-1
TGTGCCAGCACAGCGGGGGGCGCCCACAATGAGCAGTTCTTC
CASTAGGAHNEQFF
>NA|NA|TRBV19|TRBJ1-1
TGTGCCAGTAGTATAGAAACCGGCACTGAAGCTTTCTTT
CASSIETGTEAFF
>NA|NA|TRBV19|TRBJ1-5
TGTGCCAGTAGTATTTGGGACATCAATAGCAATCAGCCCCAGCATTTT
CASSIWDINSNQPQHF
>NA|NA|TRBV5-1|TRBJ1-4
TGCGCCAGCAGCTTGGGCCTTCAAGAGATGGAGGAAAAACTGTTTTTT
CASSLGLQEMEEKLFF
>NA|NA|TRBV2|TRBJ2-2
TGTGCCAGCAGTTCCGAGCGCCCCGGGGAGCTGTTTTTT
CASSSERPGELFF
>once|NA|TRBV2|TRBJ1-4
TGTGCCAGCCGGGGGGCGCGGGGTGAAAAACTGTTTTTT
CASRGARGEKLFF
>NA|TRBD1|TRBV24-1|TRBJ2-7
TGTGCCACCAGTGACTCTCCCGGGACAGGGCCCTCTGTCGAGCAGTACTTC
CATSDSPGTGPSVEQYF
>NA|NA|TRBV19|TRBJ1-2
TGTGCCAGTAGTATCCCAGCAGGAAACTATGGCTACACCTTC
CASSIPAGNYGYTF
>few|NA|TRBV5-4|TRBJ1-5
TGTGCCAGCAGCTTGATGGGGCAGCCCCAGCATTTT
CASSLMGQPQHF
>NA|TRBD1|TRBV27|TRBJ2-7
TGTGCCAGCAGTTTATTCCGGACAGGGGAGGGCGAGCAGTACTTC
CASSLFRTGEGEQYF
>NA|TRBD1|TRBV24-1|TRBJ1-2
TGTGCCACCAGTGATTTGCATTGGACAGGGGGCCTTAATCCCTATGGCTACACCTTC
CATSDLHWTGGLNPYGYTF
>NA|NA|TRBV2|TRBJ2-6
TGTGCCAGCATATCGACAGGGGCCAACGTCCTGACTTTC
CASISTGANVLTF
>NA|NA|TRBV15|TRBJ2-3
TGTGCCACCAGCAGAGATTATGGACAGGGACTAGGGGATACGCAGTATTTT
CATSRDYGQGLGDTQYF
>NA|TRBD1|TRBV19|TRBJ1-2
TGTGCCAGTAGCCCAGGACAGGGGGCACGGAGTAACTATGGCTACACCTTC
CASSPGQGARSNYGYTF
>NA|NA|TRBV10-3|TRBJ1-2
TGTGCCATCTGGGCAGGTAACTATGGCTACACCTTC
CAIWAGNYGYTF
>NA|NA|TRBV29-1|TRBJ1-4
TGCAGCGCCCGAGTGGGGGCGTCGAGTAATGAAAAACTGTTTTTT
CSARVGASSNEKLFF
>NA|TRBD2|TRBV3-1/TRBV3-2|TRBJ2-3
TGTGCCAGCAGCCAAGATTGGGCGGGGGGGCAGACAGATACGCAGTATTTT
CASSQDWAGGQTDTQYF
>NA|NA|TRBV14|TRBJ1-1
TGTGCCAGCAGCAGGGGGATGAACACTGAAGCTTTCTTT
CASSRGMNTEAFF
>once|NA|TRBV11-3|TRBJ1-2
TGTGCCAGCAGCTTAGGGGGGGCAGGAAGTAACTATGGCTACACCTTC
CASSLGGAGSNYGYTF
>NA|NA|TRBV9|TRBJ2-1
TGTGCCAGCAGGGGCCAAACCAACAATGAGCAGTTCTTC
CASRGQTNNEQFF
>NA|NA|TRBV5-1|TRBJ2-1
TGCGCCAGCAGCTTAGAGGCCCCCTACAATGAGCAGTTCTTC
CASSLEAPYNEQFF
>NA|TRBD1|TRBV4-1|TRBJ2-7
TGCGCCAGCAGCCAAGCCGACGGGACAGGGAAATACGAGCAGTACTTC
CASSQADGTGKYEQYF
>NA|NA|TRBV2|TRBJ2-1
TGTGCCAGCATGGCTAGGGAAGATGAGCAGTTCTTC
CASMAREDEQFF
>NA|NA|TRBV6-2/TRBV6-3|TRBJ2-5
TGTGCCAGCAGTGCCCCCCTTGGACGGGAAGATAAAGAGACCCAGTACTTC
CASSAPLGREDKETQYF